These 19 T cell receptor beta chains share one sample of origin, sequenced in a study of molecular identifiers for immune sequencing clone quantification. TCRdb itself ran the PCR reads through MiXCR, one entry per CDR3 protein. The sample has about 320,000 distinct CDR3 sequences; about a fifth are singletons. The sample comprised naive CD8+ T cells from blood, with Jurkat cell RNA spiked in. The subset: FACS-sorted CD8+CD4-CCR7+CD45RA+ naive T cells. The receptors derive from a human donor in good health. Some libraries in this study had Jurkat cell RNA spiked in.

This clonotype has more than one count but fewer than ten. V and J are TRBV28 and TRBJ2-5; D is ambiguous. V was trimmed by 1 base and J by 3 bases, leaving 6 bases between them. Germline assignment: CDR1 MDHEN and CDR2 SYDVKM. The CDR3 has 13 residues. The CDR3 DNA reads TGTGCCAGCAGTTTATTTAACGAAGAGACCCAGTACTTC. Protein product: CASSLFNEETQYF.

Only a few counts were recorded for this clonotype. The rearrangement joins TRBV19 to TRBJ2-2; TRBD1 agrees at 8 bases. With 3 bases clipped from V and 7 bases from J, the junction kept 7 bases outside the gene matches. Per germline, CDR1 LNHDA and CDR2 SQIVND (reference sequence). The CDR3 loop spans 15 amino acids. CDR3 in amino acids: CASSIMTGVGGELFF. The CDR3 nucleotides read TGTGCCAGTAGTATTATGACAGGGGTCGGCGGGGAGCTGTTTTTT. Drawing the rest from reference TRBV19 and TRBJ2-2, the complete variable domain is DGGITQSPKYLFRKEGQNVTLSCEQNLNHDAMYWYRQDPGQGLRLIYYSQIVNDFQKGDIAEGYSVSREKKESFPLTVTSAQKNPTAFYLCASSIMTGVGGELFFGEGSRLTVL.

This clonotype has a single count. Being one base from a much bigger clone, this may be a read error. The rearrangement links TRBV7-2 to TRBJ2-3, with TRBD2 matching 8 bases. The CDR3 loop spans 18 amino acids. Germline loops: CDR1 SGHTA, CDR2 FQGNSA. The CDR3 protein is CASSLDYAVAGSTDTQCF. The CDR3 DNA sequence: TGTGCCAGCAGCTTAGATTACGCAGTAGCGGGGAGCACAGATACGCAGTGTTTT.

The rearrangement joins TRBV20-1 to TRBJ2-7, with D hard to call. The CDR3 totals 12 residues. Trimming left V 0 bases short and J 2 bases short, with 5 bases between. The germline V gene has CDR1 DFQATT and CDR2 SNEGSKA (reference sequence). The CDR3 coding sequence is TGCAGTGCTAGAGACGTGGCCTACGAGCAGTACTTC. Its translation is CSARDVAYEQYF.

Many counts were recorded for this clonotype. The rearrangement uses TRBV6-5 and TRBJ1-2; no clear D. The length of the CDR3 is 17 residues. The germline V gene encodes CDR1 MNHEY and CDR2 SVGAGI. Trimming took 6 bases from V and 3 from J, leaving 23 bases between them. CDR3: CASSPQLGGNRYYGYTF. The DNA of the CDR3 is TGTGCCAGCAGCCCCCAACTGGGAGGGAACCGCTACTATGGCTACACCTTC.

In this sample, this clonotype turned up a few times. The genes are TRBV3-1 and TRBJ1-1, with D possibly matching TRBD1 (5 bases). CDR3 length: 14 amino acids. The germline V and J ends were trimmed by 3 bases and 4 bases, with 12 bases remaining between them. Germline V gene sequence: CDR1 LGHDT, CDR2 YNNKEL (reference sequence). The CDR3 DNA reads as TGTGCCAGCAGCCACGGACAAGTGAGCACTGAAGCTTTCTTT. It translates to CASSHGQVSTEAFF.

This clonotype was counted at least ten times. The chain employs TRBV27 and TRBJ2-7; 8 nucleotides line up with TRBD1. The trim removed 10 bases at V and 3 bases at J, leaving 2 bases unmatched. The CDR3 has 11 residues. The germline V gene encodes CDR1 MNHEY and CDR2 SMNVEV (reference sequence). CDR3 sequence (DNA): TGTGCCATCGGACAGGGCTACGAGCAGTACTTC. Translating gives CAIGQGYEQYF.

On this clonotype: Given a much more abundant clone one base away, this may be a read error. The CDR3 DNA reads as TGCAGTGCTAGAGATTTGGCAGGGGGCCGTCCCGCCCACGAGCAGTACTTC. It translates to CSARDLAGGRPAHEQYF. The chain joins TRBV20-1 to TRBJ2-7; 8 positions match TRBD1. After removal of 0 bases from V and 5 bases from J, the junction contained 15 bases not matched to a gene. The CDR3 runs 17 residues. CDR1 and CDR2 (germline): DFQATT, SNEGSKA (reference sequence).

This clonotype was seen many times. The chain couples TRBV4-1 to TRBJ2-1; a weak D match, TRBD2 (5 bases). The germline gives CDR1 MGHRA, CDR2 YSYEKL. The CDR3 length is 17 residues. Deletions cut 1 base from V and 2 bases from J, with 15 bases between. The CDR3 is CASSQGFRDRTYNEQFF. The CDR3 DNA is TGCGCCAGCAGCCAAGGTTTTCGGGATAGGACCTACAATGAGCAGTTCTTC.

The V gene is TRBV7-9, the J gene TRBJ2-5, with D hard to call. From germline, CDR1 is SEHNR and CDR2 FQNEAQ (reference sequence). This CDR3 region has 15 residues. With 0 bases removed from V and 4 bases from J, the gap between germline ends came to 12 bases. The CDR3 coding sequence is TGTGCCAGCAGCTTAGCAGGCCCAGGTTTAGAGACCCAGTACTTC. This codes for CASSLAGPGLETQYF.

This chain joins TRBV6-2 or TRBV6-3 and TRBJ2-3; 9 positions agree with TRBD2. The CDR3 totals 20 residues. CDR1 and CDR2 from the germline V gene are MNHEY and SVGEGT. V lost 5 bases and J lost 2; bases outside the gene matches: 20. In DNA form, the CDR3 reads TGTGCCAGCAGTATCCCTGTGTTCGAGACTAGCGGAACACTCACAGATACGCAGTATTTT. Protein product: CASSIPVFETSGTLTDTQYF.

The rearrangement uses TRBV7-2 and TRBJ2-5; D remains unclear. Trimming cost V 0 bases and J 14 bases, with 13 bases left between them. This CDR3 comprises 12 residues. CDR1 and CDR2 from the germline V gene are SGHTA and FQGNSA. For the CDR3, the DNA is TGTGCCAGCAGCTTAGCTAGCTGGATCCTCTACTTC. It codes for CASSLASWILYF.

This clonotype was counted at least ten times. The chain links TRBV25-1 to TRBJ2-1; perhaps TRBD1 as D (5 bases). This CDR3 region has 16 residues. Germline lookup yields CDR1 MGHDK and CDR2 SYGVNS. The V and J ends lost 6 bases and 0 bases respectively, with 15 bases between them. CDR3 loop: CASRGNRISSYNEQFF. DNA for the CDR3: TGTGCCAGCAGGGGGAACAGGATTAGCTCCTACAATGAGCAGTTCTTC.

The chain is built from TRBV4-3 and TRBJ2-3, with 11 bases identical to TRBD2. This CDR3 region has 18 residues. Trimming removed 1 base from V and 5 bases from J; junction bases left unmatched: 11. The germline V gene encodes CDR1 LGHNA and CDR2 YSLEER. The CDR3 protein is CASSQGGRLAGGGDTQYF. CDR3 bases: TGCGCCAGCAGCCAAGGTGGGCGGTTAGCGGGGGGGGGAGATACGCAGTATTTT.

The table lists this clonotype with many counts. The rearrangement links TRBV4-3 to TRBJ2-7, with TRBD1 as a possible D gene (6 bases). The CDR3 sequence is 14 residues long. The ends were cut back, 0 bases at V and 1 base at J, with 7 bases in the middle. The germline gives CDR1 LGHNA, CDR2 YSLEER. Here the CDR3 reads CASSQDTGSYEQYF. DNA for the CDR3: TGCGCCAGCAGCCAAGATACAGGGTCCTACGAGCAGTACTTC.

This clonotype was seen repeatedly, ten times or more. The chain couples TRBV11-2 to TRBJ2-1, with D possibly TRBD2 on 6 matching bases. Per germline, CDR1 SGHAT and CDR2 FQNNGV. Trimming shortened V by 1 base and J by 12 bases, and 10 bases separated the two germline ends. This CDR3 is built from 12 residues. This chain's CDR3 is CASSLVPAGQFF. CDR3 DNA: TGTGCCAGCAGCTTAGTTCCAGCGGGGCAGTTCTTC.

This clonotype was seen a handful of times. V usage is TRBV18 and J usage is TRBJ2-2; TRBD1 is a possible D gene (5 bases). V shed 3 bases and J shed 0 bases, with 11 bases lying between them. Germline CDR1 reads KGHSH; CDR2 reads LQKENI. This CDR3 region has 16 residues. The CDR3 nucleotides are TGTGCCAGCTCACCCATGACAGCTACGAACACCGGGGAGCTGTTTTTT. Protein sequence: CASSPMTATNTGELFF.

This clonotype occurred many times. The J gene is TRBJ2-7, the V gene TRBV28, with D possibly being TRBD1 or TRBD2 (6 bases each). CDR3 length equals 15 residues. The germline V gene encodes CDR1 MDHEN and CDR2 SYDVKM. V lost 8 bases and J 3 bases, leaving 20 bases between the germline ends. This CDR3 is CASGTYGTIDYEQYF. Written as DNA, the CDR3 is TGTGCCAGCGGGACTTATGGGACAATAGACTACGAGCAGTACTTC.

This clonotype has more than one count but fewer than ten. The chain couples TRBV6-6 to TRBJ2-1; TRBD2 matches at 11 bases. Trimming removed 3 bases from V and 4 bases from J; junction bases left unmatched: 5. Germline V lookup: CDR1 MNHNY, CDR2 SVGAGI (reference sequence). The CDR3 contains 16 residues. Here the CDR3 reads CASSYTSGGYYNEQFF. CDR3 coding DNA: TGTGCCAGCAGTTATACTAGCGGGGGATATTACAATGAGCAGTTCTTC.